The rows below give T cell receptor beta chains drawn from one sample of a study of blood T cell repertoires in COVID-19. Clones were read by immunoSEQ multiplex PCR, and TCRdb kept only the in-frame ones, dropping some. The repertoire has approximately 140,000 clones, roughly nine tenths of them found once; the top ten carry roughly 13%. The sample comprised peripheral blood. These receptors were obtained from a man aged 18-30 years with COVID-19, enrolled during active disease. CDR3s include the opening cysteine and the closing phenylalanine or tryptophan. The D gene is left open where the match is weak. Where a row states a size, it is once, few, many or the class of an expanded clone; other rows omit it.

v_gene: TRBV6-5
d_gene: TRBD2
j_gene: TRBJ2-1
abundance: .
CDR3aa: CASSYSRTSGSNEQFF
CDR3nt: TGTGCCAGCAGTTACTCCAGGACTAGCGGGAGCAATGAGCAGTTCTTC

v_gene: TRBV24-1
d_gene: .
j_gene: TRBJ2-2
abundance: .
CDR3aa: CATSDSSRGNTGELFF
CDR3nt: TGTGCCACCAGTGATTCCTCACGGGGGAACACCGGGGAGCTGTTTTTT

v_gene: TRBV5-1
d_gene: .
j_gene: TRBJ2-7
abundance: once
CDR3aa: CASSPSASPSPTSTYF
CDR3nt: TGCGCCAGCAGCCCGTCCGCATCCCCCTCCCCTACGAGCACCTACTTC

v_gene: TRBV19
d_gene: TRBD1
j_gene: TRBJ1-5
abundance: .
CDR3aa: CASSIRQGAYQPQHF
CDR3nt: TGTGCCAGTAGTATTCGACAGGGCGCCTATCAGCCCCAGCATTTT

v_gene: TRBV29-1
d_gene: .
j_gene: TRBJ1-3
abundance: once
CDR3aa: CSVNIGNTIYF
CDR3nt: TGCAGCGTTAACATTGGAAACACCATATATTTT

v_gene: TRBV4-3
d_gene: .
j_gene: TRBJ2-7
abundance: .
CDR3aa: CASSQGNLAGEQYF
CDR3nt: TGCGCCAGCAGCCAAGGGAATCTTGCGGGCGAGCAGTACTTC

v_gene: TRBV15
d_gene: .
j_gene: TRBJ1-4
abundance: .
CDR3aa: CATSRDLMAWNEKLFF
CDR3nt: TGTGCCACCAGCAGAGACCTCATGGCTTGGAATGAAAAACTGTTTTTT

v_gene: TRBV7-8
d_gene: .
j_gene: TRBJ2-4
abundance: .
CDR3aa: CASSPRQEVFQYF
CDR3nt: TGTGCCAGCAGCCCACGACAGGAGGTTTTTCAGTACTTC

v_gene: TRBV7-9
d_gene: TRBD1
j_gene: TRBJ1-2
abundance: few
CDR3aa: CASSPPIQPTGRRRYGYTF
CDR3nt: TGTGCCAGCAGCCCTCCGATACAACCGACAGGGCGACGGCGCTATGGCTACACCTTC

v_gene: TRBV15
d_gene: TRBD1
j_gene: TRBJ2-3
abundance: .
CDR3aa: CATSSRQGWADTQYF
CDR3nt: TGTGCCACCAGCAGTAGACAGGGATGGGCAGATACGCAGTATTTT

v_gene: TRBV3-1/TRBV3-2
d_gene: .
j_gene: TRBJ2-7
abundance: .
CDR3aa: CASSRTRGLRYEQYF
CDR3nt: TGTGCCAGCAGCCGTACTAGGGGACTGCGTTACGAGCAGTACTTC

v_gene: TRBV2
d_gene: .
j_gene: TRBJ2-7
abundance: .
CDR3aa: CASSEMSSETYEQYF
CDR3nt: TGTGCCAGCAGTGAAATGAGTAGCGAGACCTACGAGCAGTACTTC

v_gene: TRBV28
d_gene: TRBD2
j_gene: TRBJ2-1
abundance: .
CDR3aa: CASSRGLGSYNEQFF
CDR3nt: TGTGCCAGCAGCAGAGGACTAGGCTCCTACAATGAGCAGTTCTTC

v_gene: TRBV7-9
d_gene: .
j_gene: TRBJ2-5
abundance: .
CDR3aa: CASSLALAGETQYF
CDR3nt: TGTGCCAGCAGCTTAGCGCTTGCCGGGGAGACCCAGTACTTC

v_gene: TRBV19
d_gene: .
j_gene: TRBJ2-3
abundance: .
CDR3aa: CASSILLSTDTQYF
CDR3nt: TGTGCCAGTAGTATCCTACTCAGCACAGATACGCAGTATTTT

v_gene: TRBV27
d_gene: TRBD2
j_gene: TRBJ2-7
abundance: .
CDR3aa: CASSPLGASGYEQYF
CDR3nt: TGTGCCAGCAGCCCGCTTGGTGCTAGCGGATACGAGCAGTACTTC

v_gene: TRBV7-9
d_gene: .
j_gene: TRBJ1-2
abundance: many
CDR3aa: CASSLGGGDYGYTF
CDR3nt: TGTGCCAGCAGCTTAGGAGGCGGGGACTATGGCTACACCTTC

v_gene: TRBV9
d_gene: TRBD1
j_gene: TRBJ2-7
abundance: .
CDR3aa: CASSSGQGYEQYF
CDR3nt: TGTGCCAGCAGCTCGGGACAGGGGTACGAGCAGTACTTC

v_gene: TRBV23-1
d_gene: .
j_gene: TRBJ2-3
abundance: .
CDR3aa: CASSHLGLDTQYF
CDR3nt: TGCGCCAGCAGTCACCTAGGTCTAGATACGCAGTATTTT

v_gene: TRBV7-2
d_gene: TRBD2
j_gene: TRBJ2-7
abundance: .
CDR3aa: CASSLSRLAVYEQYF
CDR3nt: TGTGCCAGCAGCTTATCCAGACTAGCGGTCTACGAGCAGTACTTC

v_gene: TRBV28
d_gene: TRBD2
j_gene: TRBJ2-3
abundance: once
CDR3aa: CASSFPWGSPNREGASTDTQYF
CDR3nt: TGTGCCAGCAGTTTCCCCTGGGGCAGTCCTAACCGGGAGGGAGCTAGCACAGATACGCAGTATTTT

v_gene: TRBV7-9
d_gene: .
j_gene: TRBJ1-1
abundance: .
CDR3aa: CASSSQGPQKAFF
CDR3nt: TGTGCCAGCAGTTCACAGGGCCCCCAAAAGGCTTTCTTT

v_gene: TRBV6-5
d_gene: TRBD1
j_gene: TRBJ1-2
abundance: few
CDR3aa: CASRARQGVAGYTF
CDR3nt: TGTGCCAGCAGAGCAAGACAGGGGGTAGCTGGCTACACCTTC

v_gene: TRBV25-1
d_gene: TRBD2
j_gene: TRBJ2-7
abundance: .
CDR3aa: CAPHSAGGPRSYEQYF
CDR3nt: TGTGCCCCCCACTCGGCGGGAGGGCCACGATCCTACGAGCAGTACTTC

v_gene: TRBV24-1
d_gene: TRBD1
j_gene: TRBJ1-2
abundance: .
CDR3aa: CATSDPTGGYGYTF
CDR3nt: TGTGCCACCAGTGATCCGACAGGGGGCTATGGCTACACCTTC

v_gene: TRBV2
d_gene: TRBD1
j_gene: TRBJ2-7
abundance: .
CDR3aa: CASRQDRGLGEQYF
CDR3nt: TGTGCCAGCAGGCAGGACAGGGGGCTTGGCGAGCAGTACTTC

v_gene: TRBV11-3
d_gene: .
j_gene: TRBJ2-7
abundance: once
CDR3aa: CASIIVGGVYEQYF
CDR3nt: TGTGCCAGCATCATCGTAGGGGGGGTCTACGAGCAGTACTTC

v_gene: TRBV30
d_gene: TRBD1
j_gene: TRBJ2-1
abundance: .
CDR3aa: CAWSLGQDYNEQFF
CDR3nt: TGTGCCTGGAGTTTGGGACAGGATTACAATGAGCAGTTCTTC

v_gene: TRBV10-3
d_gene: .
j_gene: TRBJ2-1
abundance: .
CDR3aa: CAISESSNEQFF
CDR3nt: TGTGCCATCAGTGAGTCGAGCAATGAGCAGTTCTTC

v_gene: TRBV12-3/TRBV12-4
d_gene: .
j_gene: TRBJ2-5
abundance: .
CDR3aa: CASSFGGGETQYF
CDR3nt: TGTGCCAGCAGTTTTGGGGGAGGAGAGACCCAGTACTTC

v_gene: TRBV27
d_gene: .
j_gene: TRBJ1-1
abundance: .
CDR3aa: CASSLQGSPEAFF
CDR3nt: TGTGCCAGCAGTTTACAGGGTTCCCCTGAAGCTTTCTTT

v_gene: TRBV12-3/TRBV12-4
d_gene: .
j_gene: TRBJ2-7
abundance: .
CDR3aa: CASSLRTLEQYF
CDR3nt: TGTGCCAGCAGTCTGAGGACTCTCGAGCAGTACTTC